Sequencing of this TCR beta chain was carried out in a study of CD8 T cells in Susac syndrome. Overall study results and limits: Susac CD8+ clonal expansion peaked in TEMRA cells and active patients. The study conceded that its TCR sequencing and HLA analysis involved relatively few individuals.

The CDR3 loop spans 15 amino acids. Trimming removed 8 bases at V and 0 bases at J, with 14 bases between. In germline, CDR1 is SEHNR, CDR2 FQNEAQ (reference sequence). Sequencing of TCR beta was carried out in blood CD8+ and CD4+ T cells. Random hexamers were used to reverse transcribe 0.5 to 1 ug of RNA. TCRdb recomputed calls from the immunoSEQ multiplex PCR reads with MiXCR, one row per CDR3 protein. The sample includes 95,000 to 150,000 distinct CDR3 sequences, roughly 94% of them seen just once. A word on this clonotype: Its antigen is still unknown.

This clonotype originated in a human donor with Susac syndrome. V gene TRBV7-9 combines with J gene TRBJ2-1, with TRBD2 as a possible D gene (6 bases). The sample taken for sequencing was CD8+ T cells from PBMCs. The CDR3 nucleotides are TGTGCCAGCCGGACCGACGGGAGCTCCTACAATGAGCAGTTCTTC. Amino acids: CASRTDGSSYNEQFF. The entire variable domain, with the rest obtained from reference TRBV7-9 and TRBJ2-1, is as follows: DTGVSQNPRHKITKRGQNVTFRCDPISEHNRLYWYRQTLGQGPEFLTYFQNEAQLEKSRLLSDRFSAERPKGSFSTLEIQRTEQGDSAMYLCASRTDGSSYNEQFFGPGTRLTVL.